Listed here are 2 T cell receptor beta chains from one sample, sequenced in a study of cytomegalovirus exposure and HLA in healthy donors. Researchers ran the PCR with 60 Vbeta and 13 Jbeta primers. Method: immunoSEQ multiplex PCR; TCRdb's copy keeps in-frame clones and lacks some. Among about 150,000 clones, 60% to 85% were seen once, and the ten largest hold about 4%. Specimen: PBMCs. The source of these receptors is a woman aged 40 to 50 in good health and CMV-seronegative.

The CDR3 here is CASSLAFGEQFF. The CDR3 DNA reads TGTGCCAGCAGCTTGGCCTTCGGTGAGCAGTTCTTC. The chain joins TRBV5-6 to TRBJ2-1; D gene ambiguous. CDR1 is SGHDT and CDR2 is YYEEEE in the germline V gene. This CDR3 has 12 amino acids. Trimming removed 0 bases at V and 9 bases at J, with 7 bases between.

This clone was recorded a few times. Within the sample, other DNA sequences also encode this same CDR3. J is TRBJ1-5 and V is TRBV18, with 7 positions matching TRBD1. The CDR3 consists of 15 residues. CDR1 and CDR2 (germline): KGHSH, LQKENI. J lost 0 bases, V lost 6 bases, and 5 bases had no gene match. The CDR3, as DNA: TGTGCCAGCTCCCCCGGGACAGATAGCAATCAGCCCCAGCATTTT. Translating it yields CASSPGTDSNQPQHF.